The 31 T cell receptor beta chains below come from one sample, sequenced in a study of patients and donors after allogeneic stem cell transplantation. TCRdb redid the calling of the RT-PCR reads with MiXCR, one entry per CDR3 protein. The profile shows some 20,000 distinct CDR3 sequences, about 28% of them singletons. Sequenced input: blood, either unsorted or a sorted T cell fraction (not recorded which). These receptors were collected from a human donor who was either an allogeneic HSCT recipient or a stem cell or donor lymphocyte infusion donor (not recorded which). It is not recorded whose cells these are; they may come from a transplant donor.

In this sample, this clonotype turned up a few times. The rearrangement uses TRBV29-1 and TRBJ1-1, with D tentatively TRBD1 (6 bases). Germline CDR1 is SQVTM and CDR2 is ANQGSEA. The CDR3 totals 10 residues. CDR3 amino acids: CTTGGTEAFF. The CDR3 region has the DNA TGCACGACAGGTGGCACTGAAGCTTTCTTT.

V usage is TRBV15 and J usage is TRBJ1-2, with D uncertain. The germline V gene has CDR1 LNHNV and CDR2 YYDKDF (reference sequence). This CDR3 spans 13 amino acids. V dropped 3 bases and J dropped 6 bases, with 11 bases sitting between them. Written as DNA, the CDR3 is TGTGCCACCAGCAGGCTTTGGGAAAATGGCTACACCTTC. This translates into CATSRLWENGYTF.

The J gene is TRBJ1-6, the V gene TRBV20-1; a possible D gene is TRBD1 (5 bases). Per the germline V gene, CDR1 is DFQATT and CDR2 is SNEGSKA (reference sequence). The CDR3 sequence is 16 residues long. The V end was cut by 2 bases, the J end by 0 bases, with 11 bases between. CDR3 residues: CSARPRGSSYNSPLHF. As DNA, the CDR3 is TGCAGTGCTAGACCAAGGGGAAGCTCCTATAATTCACCCCTCCACTTT.

This clonotype was counted at least ten times. V usage is TRBV10-3 and J usage is TRBJ1-1, with a weak D call TRBD1 (5 bases). CDR1 is ENHRY, CDR2 SYGVKD, per germline. V was pared by 10 bases and J by 0 bases, with 12 bases between. The CDR3 consists of 13 residues. CDR3 region: CATEAGLNTEAFF. For the CDR3, the DNA is TGTGCCACCGAGGCAGGGTTGAACACTGAAGCTTTCTTT.

The CDR3 reads CSARVGGGYTF. The CDR3 coding sequence is TGCAGTGCTAGAGTAGGGGGTGGCTACACCTTC. The chain couples TRBV20-1 to TRBJ1-2, with D perhaps matching TRBD1 (6 bases). CDR3 length equals 11 residues. The V and J ends lost 1 base and 7 bases respectively, with 7 bases between them. CDR1 and CDR2 (germline): DFQATT, SNEGSKA (reference sequence).

The gene calls are TRBV20-1 and TRBJ1-1, with unresolved D. CDR3 length: 12 residues. Germline CDR1 and CDR2: DFQATT and SNEGSKA (reference sequence). The germline V and J ends were trimmed by 4 bases and 0 bases, with 6 bases remaining between them. CDR3 in amino acids: CSATPMNTEAFF. CDR3 nucleotide sequence: TGCAGTGCTACCCCCATGAACACTGAAGCTTTCTTT.

The chain recombines TRBV20-1 with TRBJ1-1; the D gene is possibly TRBD1 (5 bases). Germline CDR1 DFQATT, CDR2 SNEGSKA (reference sequence). V lost 4 bases and J 4 bases, leaving 13 bases between the germline ends. The CDR3 spans 13 residues. CDR3 coding DNA: TGCAGTGCTATCATCTTACAGGCCACTGAAGCTTTCTTT. This encodes CSAIILQATEAFF.

This clonotype was recorded many times. The chain is built from TRBV29-1 and TRBJ1-5; maybe TRBD1 (6 bases). V lost 7 bases, J lost 3 bases, and 19 bases lay in between. Looked up from germline, CDR1 is SQVTM and CDR2 is ANQGSEA. This CDR3 region has 15 residues. The DNA for the CDR3 is TGCAGCGCCCGATGGCGGGGGCCCTCCAATCAGCCCCAGCATTTT. Amino acids: CSARWRGPSNQPQHF.

This clonotype was detected many times. The chain combines TRBV10-3 with TRBJ2-5; D might be TRBD2 (6 bases). Trimming shortened V by 0 bases and J by 1 base, and 9 bases separated the two germline ends. The CDR3 length is 15 residues. Looked up from germline, CDR1 is ENHRY and CDR2 is SYGVKD. CDR3 loop: CAISESTGGQETQYF. Here the CDR3 DNA reads TGTGCCATCAGTGAGTCTACCGGGGGCCAAGAGACCCAGTACTTC.

This clonotype came up a few times. In nucleotides, the CDR3 is TGTGCCAGCAGCGTAGCCCCATTAACTGGGGCCAACGTCCTGACTTTC. Amino acid sequence: CASSVAPLTGANVLTF. This sequence joins TRBV9 and TRBJ2-6, with D unresolved. CDR3 length equals 16 residues. V lost 0 bases to trimming and J lost 2 bases, with 9 bases between them. Germline V gene sequence: CDR1 SGDLS, CDR2 YYNGEE. Complete variable domain (other parts from reference TRBV9 and TRBJ2-6): DSGVTQTPKHLITATGQRVTLRCSPRSGDLSVYWYQQSLDQGLQFLIQYYNGEERAKGNILERFSAQQFPDLHSELNLSSLELGDSALYFCASSVAPLTGANVLTFGAGSRLTVL.

This sequence joins TRBV10-3 and TRBJ1-2; no definite D call. The germline gives CDR1 ENHRY, CDR2 SYGVKD. This CDR3 has 13 residues. The V gene lost 4 bases and the J gene lost 2 bases, with 8 bases spanning the gap. The CDR3 DNA sequence: TGTGCCATCAGTGCTCGGGAAAACTATGGCTACACCTTC. This gives the protein CAISARENYGYTF.

V gene TRBV13 combines with J gene TRBJ2-3; TRBD2 aligns across 9 bases. This CDR3 is built from 17 residues. Germline lookup yields CDR1 PRHDT and CDR2 FYEKMQ (reference sequence). Trimming at V came to 0 bases and at J to 1 base, leaving 5 bases not matched to a gene. CDR3 sequence (DNA): TGTGCCAGCAGCTTAGGTGGCGGGGGGGCCGGCACAGATACGCAGTATTTT. It translates to CASSLGGGGAGTDTQYF.

Sample share makes this clonotype medium-sized. V is TRBV20-1 and J is TRBJ1-2, with D hard to call. The CDR3 covers 15 residues. The V gene lost 0 bases and the J gene lost 4 bases, with 15 bases spanning the gap. Germline V CDR1 and CDR2: DFQATT, SNEGSKA (reference sequence). CDR3: CSARDPLGASYGYTF. In DNA, the CDR3 is TGCAGTGCTAGAGATCCGTTGGGCGCAAGCTATGGCTACACCTTC.

The table lists this clonotype with a few counts. This rearrangement joins TRBV6-5 to TRBJ2-2; possible D gene TRBD1, 5 bases. The V gene's germline CDR1 is MNHEY and CDR2 SVGAGI. The ends were cut back, 2 bases at V and 1 base at J, with 11 bases in the middle. The CDR3 is made up of 16 amino acids. Written as DNA, the CDR3 is TGTGCCAGCAGTTACGTGCAGGGCTTGAACACCGGGGAGCTGTTTTTT. Its protein is CASSYVQGLNTGELFF.

V is TRBV7-2 and J is TRBJ1-1, with no clear D. The CDR3 covers 13 residues. Germline CDR1 reads SGHTA; CDR2 reads FQGNSA. Trimming took 3 bases from V and 4 from J, leaving 9 bases between them. CDR3 sequence (DNA): TGTGCCAGCAGCTTCACAGAGGGCACTGAAGCTTTCTTT. This encodes CASSFTEGTEAFF.

This clonotype was observed at least ten times. The chain is built from TRBV7-6 and TRBJ1-5, with D tentatively TRBD1 (6 bases). Between the trimmed V and J ends, which lost 3 bases and 5 bases, there was a span of 8 bases. There are 13 residues in the CDR3. Per germline, CDR1 SGHVS and CDR2 FNYEAQ. CDR3: CASSFRGHQPQHF. The CDR3 nucleotides read TGTGCCAGCAGCTTCAGGGGCCATCAGCCCCAGCATTTT. Using reference TRBV7-6 and TRBJ1-5 for the parts outside the CDR3, the full variable domain is GAGVSQSPRYKVTKRGQDVALRCDPISGHVSLYWYRQALGQGPEFLTYFNYEAQQDKSGLPNDRFSAERPEGSISTLTIQRTEQRDSAMYRCASSFRGHQPQHFGDGTRLSIL.

This clonotype has a single count. This chain connects TRBV7-9 to TRBJ1-2; 7 positions agree with TRBD1. V dropped 5 bases and J dropped 4; count of bases not matched to a gene: 7. The CDR3 length is 14 residues. Germline values: CDR1 SEHNR, CDR2 FQNEAQ (reference sequence). CDR3 sequence (DNA): TGTGCCAGCAGCCCCCCGGGACAGTTCTATGGCTACACCTTC. Translating it yields CASSPPGQFYGYTF.

By sample share, this clonotype is large. This chain joins TRBV7-2 and TRBJ2-6; D unresolved. CDR1 and CDR2 (germline): SGHTA, FQGNSA. The length of the CDR3 is 17 residues. V lost 2 bases and J 0 bases, leaving 11 bases between the germline ends. The chain's CDR3 is CASSLHGSGSGANVLTF. The DNA of the CDR3 is TGTGCCAGCAGCTTACATGGATCTGGCTCTGGGGCCAACGTCCTGACTTTC.

The chain uses TRBV7-8 and TRBJ1-2; D is uncertain. This CDR3 has 13 amino acids. With 3 bases removed from V and 3 bases from J, the gap between germline ends came to 8 bases. Per the germline V gene, CDR1 is SGHVS and CDR2 is FQNEAQ. DNA of the CDR3: TGTGCCAGCAGCTTTCGGGAGGACTATGGCTACACCTTC. Its translation: CASSFREDYGYTF.

In this sample, this clonotype turned up a few times. The chain links TRBV13 to TRBJ2-7; TRBD2 aligns across 9 bases. Germline loops: CDR1 PRHDT, CDR2 FYEKMQ (reference sequence). Unmatched junction bases numbered 4, after V lost 4 bases and J lost 6 bases. CDR3 length equals 13 residues. For the CDR3, the DNA is TGTGCCAGCAGCTCGGGACTAGCCGGCGAGCAGTACGTC. It encodes CASSSGLAGEQYV.

In DNA form, the CDR3 reads TGTGCCAGCAGTTATTTTAATTCACCCCTCCACTTT. It is translated as CASSYFNSPLHF. This rearrangement joins TRBV6-5 to TRBJ1-6; D ambiguous. The V gene lost 3 bases and the J gene lost 6 bases, with 3 bases spanning the gap. The CDR3 has 12 residues. Germline V CDR1 and CDR2: MNHEY, SVGAGI.

This chain connects TRBV12-3 or TRBV12-4 to TRBJ1-1; 10 bases are a match to TRBD1. The CDR3 loop spans 18 amino acids. Trimming cost V 7 bases and J 1 base; bases outside gene matches: 15. The CDR3 sequence is CASNSPLGQGFGNTEAFF. DNA for the CDR3: TGTGCCAGCAATTCCCCCCTGGGACAGGGGTTCGGGAACACTGAAGCTTTCTTT.

This clonotype was detected a few times. The V gene is TRBV7-2, the J gene TRBJ1-2, with D unclear. From germline, CDR1 is SGHTA and CDR2 FQGNSA. The CDR3 sequence is 12 residues long. Trimming took off 1 base at V and 4 bases at J, with 4 bases between the two ends. The CDR3 here is CASSLDAYGYTF. Here the CDR3 DNA reads TGTGCCAGCAGCTTAGATGCCTATGGCTACACCTTC.

The chain is built from TRBV6-5 and TRBJ1-4, with 7 bases that match TRBD1. Looked up from germline, CDR1 is MNHEY and CDR2 is SVGAGI. Trimming at V came to 0 bases and at J to 5 bases, leaving 3 bases not matched to a gene. CDR3 length: 15 residues. CDR3 region: CASSYSGTVNEKLFF. Written as DNA, the CDR3 is TGTGCCAGCAGTTACTCGGGGACAGTCAATGAAAAACTGTTTTTT.

The V call is TRBV7-9, the J call TRBJ1-4, with TRBD1 matching over 7 bases. The CDR3 is 15 amino acids. Germline V CDR1 and CDR2: SEHNR, FQNEAQ (reference sequence). The V segment lost 5 bases and the J segment 3 bases; nucleotides outside the gene matches: 6. The CDR3, as DNA: TGTGCCAGCAGCCTTACGGGACAGTCTAATGAAAAACTGTTTTTT. Protein product: CASSLTGQSNEKLFF.

The chain recombines TRBV12-3 or TRBV12-4 with TRBJ1-6; 9 nucleotides agree with TRBD1. The junction had 1 base not matched to a gene; V was cut back by 3 bases and J by 7 bases. This CDR3 region has 14 residues. CDR3 loop: CASSLTGGNSPLHF. CDR3 DNA sequence: TGTGCCAGCAGTTTGACAGGGGGAAATTCACCCCTCCACTTT.

V and J are TRBV20-1 and TRBJ1-1; D not resolved. The germline gives CDR1 DFQATT, CDR2 SNEGSKA (reference sequence). The CDR3 is made up of 13 amino acids. V was trimmed by 3 bases and J by 6 bases, leaving 14 bases between them. In nucleotides, the CDR3 is TGCAGTGCTAGCCCCGGCGGCCTCCCTGAAGCTTTCTTT. It encodes CSASPGGLPEAFF.

This clonotype was counted only a few times. This chain connects TRBV28 to TRBJ2-2; D is ambiguous. The germline gives CDR1 MDHEN, CDR2 SYDVKM. The CDR3 length is 14 residues. The ends were cut back, 3 bases at V and 3 bases at J, with 8 bases in the middle. CDR3: CASSFGSYTGELFF. CDR3 bases: TGTGCCAGCAGTTTCGGCAGTTACACCGGGGAGCTGTTTTTT.

V usage is TRBV10-3 and J usage is TRBJ1-1; D unresolved. The CDR3 extends over 13 amino acids. CDR1 ENHRY and CDR2 SYGVKD come from the germline V gene. Trimming pared 4 bases from V and 1 base from J, leaving 7 bases between. The CDR3 is CAISGLSNTEAFF. DNA for the CDR3: TGTGCCATCAGTGGTCTCTCGAACACTGAAGCTTTCTTT.

The V gene is TRBV6-6, the J gene TRBJ1-6, with D unresolved. V lost 2 bases to trimming and J lost 7 bases, with 9 bases between them. There are 14 residues in the CDR3. Looked up from germline, CDR1 is MNHNY and CDR2 is SVGAGI (reference sequence). The CDR3 is CASSYRALNSPLHF. CDR3 in DNA: TGTGCCAGCAGTTACAGGGCCCTCAATTCACCCCTCCACTTT.

This clonotype was detected only once. The V and J genes are TRBV2 and TRBJ2-4; tentatively, D is TRBD2 (5 bases). V was cut by 9 bases and J by 2 bases, with 8 bases left in between. This CDR3 comprises 12 residues. Per the germline V gene, CDR1 is SNHLY and CDR2 is FYNNEI. The CDR3 is CASRGTKNIQYF. The CDR3 nucleotides are TGTGCCAGTCGGGGAACCAAAAACATTCAGTACTTC.